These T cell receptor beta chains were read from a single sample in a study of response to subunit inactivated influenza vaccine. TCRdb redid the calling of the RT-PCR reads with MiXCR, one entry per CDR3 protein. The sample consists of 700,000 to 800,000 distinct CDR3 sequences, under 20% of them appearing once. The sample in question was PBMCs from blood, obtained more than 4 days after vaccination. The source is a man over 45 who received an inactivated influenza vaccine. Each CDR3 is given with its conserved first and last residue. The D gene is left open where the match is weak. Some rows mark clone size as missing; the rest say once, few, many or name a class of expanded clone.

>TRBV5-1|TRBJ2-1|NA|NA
CASSLVASLYNEQFF
TGCGCCAGCAGCTTGGTGGCCAGCCTCTACAATGAGCAGTTCTTC
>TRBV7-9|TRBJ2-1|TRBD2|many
CASSSRGAGGNNEQFF
TGTGCCAGCAGCTCCCGGGGAGCGGGGGGGAACAATGAGCAGTTCTTC
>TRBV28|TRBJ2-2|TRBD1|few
CASGQGATGELFF
TGTGCCAGTGGACAGGGGGCGACCGGGGAGCTGTTTTTT
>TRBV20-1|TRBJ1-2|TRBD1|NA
CSASRDRGNYGYTF
TGCAGTGCTAGCCGGGACAGGGGGAACTATGGCTACACCTTC
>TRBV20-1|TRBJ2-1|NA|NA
CSARDSPWQFF
TGCAGTGCTAGAGATTCCCCTTGGCAGTTCTTC
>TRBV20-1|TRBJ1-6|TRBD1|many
CSARTKTGRNSPLHF
TGCAGTGCTAGAACGAAGACAGGGAGAAATTCACCCCTCCACTTT
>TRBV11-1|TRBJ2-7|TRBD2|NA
CASSYREDYEQYF
TGTGCCAGCAGCTACCGGGAGGACTACGAGCAGTACTTC
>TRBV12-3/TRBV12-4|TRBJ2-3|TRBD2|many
CASSPRLAGGTDTQYF
TGTGCCAGCAGCCCCAGGCTAGCGGGGGGCACAGATACGCAGTATTTT
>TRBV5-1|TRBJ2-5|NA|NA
CASSLEPGRGAQYF
TGCGCCAGCAGCTTGGAACCGGGTCGTGGGGCCCAGTACTTC
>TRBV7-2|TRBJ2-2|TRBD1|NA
CASSTGQTNTGELFF
TGTGCCAGCAGCACGGGACAGACGAACACCGGGGAGCTGTTTTTT
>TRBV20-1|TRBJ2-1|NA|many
CSAIQPGTGTYNEQFF
TGCAGTGCCATACAACCCGGGACTGGAACCTACAATGAGCAGTTCTTC
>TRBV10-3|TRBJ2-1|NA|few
CAISESEVRGDNEQFF
TGTGCCATCAGTGAGTCGGAAGTAAGGGGGGACAATGAGCAGTTCTTC
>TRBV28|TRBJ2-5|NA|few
CASSLSQTEQETQYF
TGTGCCAGCAGTTTGTCCCAGACGGAGCAAGAGACCCAGTACTTC
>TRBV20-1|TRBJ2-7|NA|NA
CSARDRGQGSREYF
TGCAGTGCTAGAGATCGGGGCCAGGGTTCTAGGGAGTACTTC
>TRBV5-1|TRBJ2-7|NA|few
CASSLDYGYEQYF
TGCGCCAGCAGCTTGGATTACGGGTACGAGCAGTACTTC
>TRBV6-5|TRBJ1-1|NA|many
CASSYGGELTGTEAFF
TGTGCCAGCAGTTACGGTGGGGAGCTTACGGGAACTGAAGCTTTCTTT
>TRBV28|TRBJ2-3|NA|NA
CASSPRTQDTQYF
TGTGCCAGCAGTCCCAGGACCCAAGATACGCAGTATTTT
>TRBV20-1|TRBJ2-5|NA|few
CSARDGERYQETQYF
TGCAGTGCTAGAGATGGAGAGAGGTACCAAGAGACCCAGTACTTC
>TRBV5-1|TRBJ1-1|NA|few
CASSLASTNTEAFF
TGCGCCAGCAGCTTGGCCTCGACGAACACTGAAGCTTTCTTT
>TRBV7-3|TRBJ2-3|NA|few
CASSLDLSADTQYF
TGTGCCAGCAGCTTAGATCTTAGCGCAGATACGCAGTATTTT
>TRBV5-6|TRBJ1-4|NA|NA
CASSLNTLEKLFF
TGTGCCAGCAGCTTAAACACCCTGGAAAAACTGTTTTTT
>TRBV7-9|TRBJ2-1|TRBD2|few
CASLAGANEQFF
TGTGCCAGCTTAGCGGGAGCCAATGAGCAGTTCTTC
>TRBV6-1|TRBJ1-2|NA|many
CASRAGESRGYTF
TGTGCCAGCAGGGCAGGGGAGTCAAGGGGCTACACCTTC
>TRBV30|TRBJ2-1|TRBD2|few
CACPGLADNEQFF
TGTGCCTGCCCGGGACTAGCGGACAATGAGCAGTTCTTC
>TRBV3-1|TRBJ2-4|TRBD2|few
CASSPGTSGGIDIQYF
TGTGCCAGCAGCCCCGGGACTAGCGGGGGAATAGACATTCAGTACTTC
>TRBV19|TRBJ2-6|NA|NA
CASSIDVVGTGYGANVLTF
TGTGCCAGTAGTATAGATGTCGTAGGGACCGGGTACGGGGCCAACGTCCTGACTTTC
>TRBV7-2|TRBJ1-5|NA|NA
CASSTGLVNQPQHF
TGTGCCAGCAGCACAGGGCTCGTTAATCAGCCCCAGCATTTT
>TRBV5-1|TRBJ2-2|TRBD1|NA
CASSQGANTGELFF
TGCGCCAGTTCACAGGGGGCGAACACCGGGGAGCTGTTTTTT
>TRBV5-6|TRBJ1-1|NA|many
CASSRRQWVGRAEAFF
TGTGCCAGCAGCCGCCGACAATGGGTAGGGCGGGCTGAAGCTTTCTTT
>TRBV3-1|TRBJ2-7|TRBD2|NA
CASSQDRELAVLTYEQYF
TGTGCCAGCAGCCAAGATCGGGAACTAGCGGTCCTGACCTACGAGCAGTACTTC
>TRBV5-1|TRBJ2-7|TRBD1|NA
CASSSPGTGRSEQYF
TGCGCCAGCAGCTCCCCCGGGACAGGCCGAAGCGAGCAGTACTTC
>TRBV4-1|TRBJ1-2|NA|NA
CASSQGGADYGYTF
TGCGCCAGCAGCCAAGGGGGGGCAGACTATGGCTACACCTTC
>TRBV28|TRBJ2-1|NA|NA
CASTTAGSTREQFF
TGTGCCAGCACCACGGCGGGGTCTACACGGGAGCAGTTCTTC
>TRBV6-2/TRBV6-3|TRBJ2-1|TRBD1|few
CASSTGQAIGYNEQFF
TGTGCCAGCAGTACGGGACAGGCAATAGGATATAATGAGCAGTTCTTC
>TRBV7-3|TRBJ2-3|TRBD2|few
CASSLGLAGVDTQYF
TGTGCCAGCAGCTTGGGACTAGCGGGAGTAGATACGCAGTATTTT
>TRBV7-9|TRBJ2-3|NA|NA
CASIITDTQYF
TGTGCCAGCATTATAACAGATACGCAGTATTTT
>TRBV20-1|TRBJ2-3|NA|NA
CSARGDLAVGDTQYF
TGCAGTGCTAGAGGAGATCTCGCCGTGGGAGATACGCAGTATTTT
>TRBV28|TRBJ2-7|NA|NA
CASSPQYIQGSQQYF
TGTGCCAGCAGTCCCCAATACATACAGGGAAGTCAGCAGTACTTC
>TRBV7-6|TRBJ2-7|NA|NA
CASSLAGELYEQYF
TGTGCCAGCAGCTTAGCGGGTGAGCTCTACGAGCAGTACTTC
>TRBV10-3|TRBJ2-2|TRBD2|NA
CAISETKARESSGELFF
TGTGCCATCAGTGAAACAAAGGCGCGGGAGTCTTCCGGGGAGCTGTTTTTT